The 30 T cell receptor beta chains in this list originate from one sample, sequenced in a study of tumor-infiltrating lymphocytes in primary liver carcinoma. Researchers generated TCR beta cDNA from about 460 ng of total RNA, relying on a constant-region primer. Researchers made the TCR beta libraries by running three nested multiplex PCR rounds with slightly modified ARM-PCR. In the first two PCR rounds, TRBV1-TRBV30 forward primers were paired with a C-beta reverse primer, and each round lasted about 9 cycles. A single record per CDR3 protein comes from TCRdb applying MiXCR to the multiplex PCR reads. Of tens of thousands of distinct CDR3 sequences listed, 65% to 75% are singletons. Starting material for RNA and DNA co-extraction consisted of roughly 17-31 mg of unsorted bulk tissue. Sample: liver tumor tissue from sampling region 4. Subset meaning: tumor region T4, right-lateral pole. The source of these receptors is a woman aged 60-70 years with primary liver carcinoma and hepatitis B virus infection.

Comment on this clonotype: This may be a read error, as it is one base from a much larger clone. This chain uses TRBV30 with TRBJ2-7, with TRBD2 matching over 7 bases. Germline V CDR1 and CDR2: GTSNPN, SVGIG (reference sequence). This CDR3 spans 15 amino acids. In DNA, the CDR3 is TGTGCCTGGAGTCGGCGGGAGCCAGGGTCCTGCGAGCAGTACTTC. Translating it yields CAWSRREPGSCEQYF.

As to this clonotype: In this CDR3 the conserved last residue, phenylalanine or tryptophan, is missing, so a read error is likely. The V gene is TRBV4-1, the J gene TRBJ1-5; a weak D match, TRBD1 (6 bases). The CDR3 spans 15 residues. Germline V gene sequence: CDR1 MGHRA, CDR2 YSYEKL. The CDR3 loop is CASSQPNRENRPQHS. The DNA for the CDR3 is TGCGCGAGCAGCCAACCCAACAGGGAGAATCGGCCCCAGCATTCT.

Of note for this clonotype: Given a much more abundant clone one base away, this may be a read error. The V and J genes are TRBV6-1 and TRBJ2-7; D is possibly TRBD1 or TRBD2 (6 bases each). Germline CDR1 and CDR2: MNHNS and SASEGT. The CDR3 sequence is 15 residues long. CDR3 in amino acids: CASSRGDLGTYERYF. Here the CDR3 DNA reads TGTGCCAGCAGTAGGGGGGACTTAGGCACTTACGAGCGGTACTTC.

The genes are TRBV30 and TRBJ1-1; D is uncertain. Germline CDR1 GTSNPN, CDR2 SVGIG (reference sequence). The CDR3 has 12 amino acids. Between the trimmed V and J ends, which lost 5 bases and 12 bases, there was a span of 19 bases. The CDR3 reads CAWLILGTETFF. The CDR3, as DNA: TGTGCCTGGTTAATCCTGGGCACTGAGACTTTCTTT. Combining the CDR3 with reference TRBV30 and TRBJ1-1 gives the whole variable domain SQTIHQWPATLVQPVGSPLSLECTVEGTSNPNLYWYRQAAGRGLQLLFYSVGIGQISSEVPQNLSASRPQDRQFILSSKKLLLSDSGFYLCAWLILGTETFFGQGTRLTVV.

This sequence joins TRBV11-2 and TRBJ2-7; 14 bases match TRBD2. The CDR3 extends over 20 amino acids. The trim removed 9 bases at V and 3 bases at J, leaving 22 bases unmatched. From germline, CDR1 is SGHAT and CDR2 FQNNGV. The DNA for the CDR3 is TGTGCCAGTAGCGCCATTTCCCGACTAGCGGGAGGGCAGAAATTCTACGAGCAGTACTTC. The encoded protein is CASSAISRLAGGQKFYEQYF.

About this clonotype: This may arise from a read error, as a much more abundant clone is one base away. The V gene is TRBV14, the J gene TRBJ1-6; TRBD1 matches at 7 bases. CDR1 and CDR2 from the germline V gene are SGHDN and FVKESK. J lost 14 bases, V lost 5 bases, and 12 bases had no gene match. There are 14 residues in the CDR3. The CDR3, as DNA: TGTGCCAGCAGCAGAGACAGGGCCCGTGAGTCCCTCCACTTT. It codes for CASSRDRARESLHF.

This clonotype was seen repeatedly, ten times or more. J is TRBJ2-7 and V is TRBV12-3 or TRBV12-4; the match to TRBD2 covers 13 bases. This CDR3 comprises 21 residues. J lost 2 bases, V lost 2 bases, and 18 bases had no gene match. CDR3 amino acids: CASSLITLMGTSGNRAYEQYF. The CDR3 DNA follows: TGTGCCAGCAGTTTAATTACATTGATGGGGACTAGCGGGAATAGGGCCTACGAGCAGTACTTC.

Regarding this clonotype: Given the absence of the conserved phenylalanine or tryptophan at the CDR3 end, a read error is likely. The CDR3 is CASSSELQGVGTDTQYS. The CDR3 bases are TGCGCCAGCAGCTCCGAATTACAGGGAGTGGGGACAGATACGCAGTATTCT. The chain recombines TRBV5-1 with TRBJ2-3, with a weak D call TRBD1 (6 bases). V lost 3 bases to trimming and J lost 3 bases, with 20 bases between them. There are 17 residues in the CDR3. CDR1 is SGHRS and CDR2 is YFSETQ in the germline V gene.

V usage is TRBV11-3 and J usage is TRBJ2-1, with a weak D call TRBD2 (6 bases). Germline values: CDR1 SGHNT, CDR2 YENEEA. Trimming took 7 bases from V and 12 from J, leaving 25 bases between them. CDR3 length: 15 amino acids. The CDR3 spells CASIPRGSGNSGQFF. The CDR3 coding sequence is TGTGCCAGCATCCCTCGGGGTAGCGGAAACAGTGGGCAGTTCTTC.

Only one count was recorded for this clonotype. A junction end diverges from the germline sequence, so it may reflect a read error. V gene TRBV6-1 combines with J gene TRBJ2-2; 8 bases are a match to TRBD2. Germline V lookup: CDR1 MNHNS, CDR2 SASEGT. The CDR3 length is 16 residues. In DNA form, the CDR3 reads TGTGCCAGTAGCTCCGTGACTAGCGTTAACACCGAGGAGCTGTTTTTT. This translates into CASSSVTSVNTEELFF.

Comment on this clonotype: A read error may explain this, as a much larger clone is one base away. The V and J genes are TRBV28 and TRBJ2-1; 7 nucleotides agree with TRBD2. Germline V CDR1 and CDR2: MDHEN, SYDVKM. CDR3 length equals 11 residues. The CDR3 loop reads CAGSKGTKVFF. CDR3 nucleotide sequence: TGTGCCGGCAGCAAGGGGACTAAGGTGTTCTTC.

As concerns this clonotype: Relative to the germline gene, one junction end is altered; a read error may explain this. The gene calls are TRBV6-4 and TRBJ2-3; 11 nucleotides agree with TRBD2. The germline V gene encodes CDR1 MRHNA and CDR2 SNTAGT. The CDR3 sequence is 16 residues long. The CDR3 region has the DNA TGCACCAGCAATGACGTAGCGGGAGGGTCCACAGATACGCAGTATTTT. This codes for CTSNDVAGGSTDTQYF.

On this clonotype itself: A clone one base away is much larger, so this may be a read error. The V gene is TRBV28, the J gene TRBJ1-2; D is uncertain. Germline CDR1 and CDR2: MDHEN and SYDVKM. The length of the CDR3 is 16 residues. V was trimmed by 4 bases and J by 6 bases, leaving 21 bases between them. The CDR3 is CASSSPFGGKMDGYTF. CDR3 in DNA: TGTGCCAGCAGTTCCCCCTTTGGCGGGAAGATGGATGGCTACACCTTC.

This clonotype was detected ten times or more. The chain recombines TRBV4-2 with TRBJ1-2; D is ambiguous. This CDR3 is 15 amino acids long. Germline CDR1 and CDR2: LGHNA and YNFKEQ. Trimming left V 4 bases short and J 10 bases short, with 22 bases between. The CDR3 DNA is TGTGCCAGCAGCCCCGGGTATGGGGTGATTTACGTCTACACCTTC. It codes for CASSPGYGVIYVYTF.

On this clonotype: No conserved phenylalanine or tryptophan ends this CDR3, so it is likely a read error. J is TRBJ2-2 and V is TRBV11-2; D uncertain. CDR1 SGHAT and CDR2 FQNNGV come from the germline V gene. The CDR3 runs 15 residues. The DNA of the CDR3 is TGTACCAGCAGCTTATCGGGCGGAGACACCGGGGAGCTGTTTTCT. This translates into CTSSLSGGDTGELFS.

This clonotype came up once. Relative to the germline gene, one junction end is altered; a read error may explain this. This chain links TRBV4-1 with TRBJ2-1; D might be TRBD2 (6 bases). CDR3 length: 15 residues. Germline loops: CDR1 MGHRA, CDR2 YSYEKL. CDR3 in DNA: TGCGCCAGTAGCCAAGACGGGAGATCCTACAAAGAGCAGTTCTTC. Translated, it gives CASSQDGRSYKEQFF.

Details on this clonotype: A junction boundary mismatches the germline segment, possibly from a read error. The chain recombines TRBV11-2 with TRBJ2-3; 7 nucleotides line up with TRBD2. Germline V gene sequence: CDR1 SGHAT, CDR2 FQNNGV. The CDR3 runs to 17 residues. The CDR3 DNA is TGTGCCAGCAGCTTGGGGGGACTAACGTACACCTCAGATACGCATTATTTT. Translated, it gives CASSLGGLTYTSDTHYF.

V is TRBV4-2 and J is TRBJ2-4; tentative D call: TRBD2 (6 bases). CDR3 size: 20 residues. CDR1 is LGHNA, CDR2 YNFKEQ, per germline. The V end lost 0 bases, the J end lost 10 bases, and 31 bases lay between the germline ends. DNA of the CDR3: TGTGCCAGCAGCCAAGAGTCCCCTAGCGAGACGGTAGGGCCAGGACATATTCAGTACTTC. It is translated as CASSQESPSETVGPGHIQYF.

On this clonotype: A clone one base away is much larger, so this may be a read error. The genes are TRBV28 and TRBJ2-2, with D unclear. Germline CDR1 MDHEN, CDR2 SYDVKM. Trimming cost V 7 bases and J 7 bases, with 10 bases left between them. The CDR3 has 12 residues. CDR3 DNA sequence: TGTGCCAGCACTCGGTCAATCGGGGAGCTGTTTTTT. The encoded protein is CASTRSIGELFF.

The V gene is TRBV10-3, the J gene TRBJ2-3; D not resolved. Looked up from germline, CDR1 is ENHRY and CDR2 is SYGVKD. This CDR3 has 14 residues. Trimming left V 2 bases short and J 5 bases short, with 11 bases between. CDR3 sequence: CAISERKGLDTQYF. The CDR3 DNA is TGTGCCATCAGTGAGAGGAAGGGATTAGATACGCAGTATTTT.

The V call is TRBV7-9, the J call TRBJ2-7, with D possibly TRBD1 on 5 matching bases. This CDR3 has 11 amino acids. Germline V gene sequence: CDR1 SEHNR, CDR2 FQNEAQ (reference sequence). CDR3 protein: CVRSLQDEQYF. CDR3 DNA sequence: TGTGTCAGAAGCTTACAGGACGAGCAGTACTTC.

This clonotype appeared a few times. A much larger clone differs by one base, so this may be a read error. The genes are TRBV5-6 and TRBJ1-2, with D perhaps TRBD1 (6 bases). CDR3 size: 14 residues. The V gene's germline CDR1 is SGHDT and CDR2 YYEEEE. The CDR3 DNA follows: TGTGTCAGCACCTCGACCGACAGGTACTATGGCTACACCTTC. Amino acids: CVSTSTDRYYGYTF.

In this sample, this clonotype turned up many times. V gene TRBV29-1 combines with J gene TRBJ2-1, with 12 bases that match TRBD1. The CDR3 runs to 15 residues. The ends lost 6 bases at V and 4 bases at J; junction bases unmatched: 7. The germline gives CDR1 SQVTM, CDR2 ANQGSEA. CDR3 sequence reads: CSVTGTGGGYNEQFF. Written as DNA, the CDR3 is TGCAGCGTGACCGGGACAGGGGGCGGGTACAATGAGCAGTTCTTC.

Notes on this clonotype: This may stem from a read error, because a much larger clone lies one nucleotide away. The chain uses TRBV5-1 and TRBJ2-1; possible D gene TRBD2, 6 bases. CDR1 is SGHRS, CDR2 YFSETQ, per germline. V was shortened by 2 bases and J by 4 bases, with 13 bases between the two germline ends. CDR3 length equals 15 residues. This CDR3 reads CASSLAAGPYNEQFF. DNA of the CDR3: TGCGCCAGCAGCTTAGCCGCGGGACCTTACAATGAGCAGTTCTTC. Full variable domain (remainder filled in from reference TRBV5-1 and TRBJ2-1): KAGVTQTPRYLIKTRGQQVTLSCSPISGHRSVSWYQQTPGQGLQFLFEYFSETQRNKGNFPGRFSGRQFSNSRSEMNVSTLELGDSALYLCASSLAAGPYNEQFFGPGTRLTVL.

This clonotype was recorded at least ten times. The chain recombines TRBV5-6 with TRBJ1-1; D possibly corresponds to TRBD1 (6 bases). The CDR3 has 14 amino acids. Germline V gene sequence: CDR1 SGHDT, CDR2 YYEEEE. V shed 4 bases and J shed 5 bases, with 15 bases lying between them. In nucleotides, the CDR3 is TGTGCCAGCAGCCCGAACCGGGGGCGGACTGAAGCTTTCTTT. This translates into CASSPNRGRTEAFF.

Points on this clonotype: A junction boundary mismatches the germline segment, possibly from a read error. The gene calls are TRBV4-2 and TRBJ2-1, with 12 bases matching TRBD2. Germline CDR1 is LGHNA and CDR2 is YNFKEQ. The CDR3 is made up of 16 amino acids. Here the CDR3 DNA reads TGTGCCAGCAGCCAGCCGGAACTAGCGGGAGGTGGTGAGCACTTCTTC. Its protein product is CASSQPELAGGGEHFF.

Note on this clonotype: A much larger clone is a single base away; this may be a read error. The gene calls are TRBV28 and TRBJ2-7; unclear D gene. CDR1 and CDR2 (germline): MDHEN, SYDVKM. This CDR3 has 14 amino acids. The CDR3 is CASRRQASSYERYF. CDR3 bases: TGTGCCAGCAGAAGGCAGGCCAGCTCCTACGAGCGGTACTTC.

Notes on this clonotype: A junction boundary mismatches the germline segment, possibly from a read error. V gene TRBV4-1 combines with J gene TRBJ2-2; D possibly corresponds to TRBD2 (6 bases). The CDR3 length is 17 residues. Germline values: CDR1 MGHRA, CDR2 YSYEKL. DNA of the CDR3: TGCGCCAGCAACCAAGATGGGGGGTGGTCGAACACCGGGGAGCTGTTTTTT. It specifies CASNQDGGWSNTGELFF.

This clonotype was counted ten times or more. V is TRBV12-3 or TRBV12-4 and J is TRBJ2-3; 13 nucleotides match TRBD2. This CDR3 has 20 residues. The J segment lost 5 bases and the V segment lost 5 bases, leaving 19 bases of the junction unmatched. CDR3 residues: CASSTRLAGGYKGGGDTQYF. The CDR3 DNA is TGTGCCAGCAGTACCAGACTAGCGGGAGGTTACAAGGGGGGTGGAGATACGCAGTATTTT.

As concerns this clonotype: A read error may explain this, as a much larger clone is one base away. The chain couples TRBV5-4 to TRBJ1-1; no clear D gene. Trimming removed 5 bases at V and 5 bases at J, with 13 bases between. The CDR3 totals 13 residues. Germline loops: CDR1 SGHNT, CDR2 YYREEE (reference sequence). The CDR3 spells CASSQTTSTEAFF. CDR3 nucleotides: TGTGCCAGCAGTCAGACCACGTCGACTGAAGCTTTCTTT.